This TCR beta chain emerged from a study of T cell repertoires in cytomegalovirus infection. Study-wide context: Indications of both CMV infection and matching HLA type were provided by public TCR beta signatures. Study-wide points: Cumulative frequency (of public TCR beta family members) identified carriers of CMV plus the relevant HLA. In two of eight donors, the top clonotype was HLA-C-restricted CMV-specific.

As to this clonotype: The target antigen is unknown.

The germline V gene encodes CDR1 SNHLY and CDR2 FYNNEI. CDR3 length: 15 amino acids. V lost 6 bases to trimming and J lost 1 base; unmatched junction nucleotides: 4. Via MiXCR, TCRdb re-called the reads, giving one row per CDR3 protein. The data show just over 150,000 distinct CDR3 sequences, with about 20% seen just once and approximately 10% held by the top ten. Input material: PBMCs. This chain joins TRBV2 and TRBJ2-2, with TRBD2 matching over 8 bases. The sequence was obtained from a human donor in good health (CMV status not recorded). Some clones in this sample may be carry-over from other donors' samples. The CDR3 is CASRATSGNTGELFF. CDR3 nucleotides: TGTGCCAGCAGGGCTACTAGCGGGAACACCGGGGAGCTGTTTTTT.